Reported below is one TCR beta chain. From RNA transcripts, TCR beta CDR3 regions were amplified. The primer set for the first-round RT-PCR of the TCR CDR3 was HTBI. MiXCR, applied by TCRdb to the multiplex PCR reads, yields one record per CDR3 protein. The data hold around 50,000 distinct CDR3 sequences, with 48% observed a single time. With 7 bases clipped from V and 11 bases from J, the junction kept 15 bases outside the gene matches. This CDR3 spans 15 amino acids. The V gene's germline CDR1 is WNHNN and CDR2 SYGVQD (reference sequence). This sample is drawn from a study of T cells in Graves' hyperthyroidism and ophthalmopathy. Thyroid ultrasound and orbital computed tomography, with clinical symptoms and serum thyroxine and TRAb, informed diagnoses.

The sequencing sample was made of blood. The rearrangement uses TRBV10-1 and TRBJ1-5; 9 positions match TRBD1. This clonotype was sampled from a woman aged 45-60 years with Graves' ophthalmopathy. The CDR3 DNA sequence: TGCGCCAGCACGGGACAGGGAAAAGGAAGATTCTCCCAGCATTTT. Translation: CASTGQGKGRFSQHF.